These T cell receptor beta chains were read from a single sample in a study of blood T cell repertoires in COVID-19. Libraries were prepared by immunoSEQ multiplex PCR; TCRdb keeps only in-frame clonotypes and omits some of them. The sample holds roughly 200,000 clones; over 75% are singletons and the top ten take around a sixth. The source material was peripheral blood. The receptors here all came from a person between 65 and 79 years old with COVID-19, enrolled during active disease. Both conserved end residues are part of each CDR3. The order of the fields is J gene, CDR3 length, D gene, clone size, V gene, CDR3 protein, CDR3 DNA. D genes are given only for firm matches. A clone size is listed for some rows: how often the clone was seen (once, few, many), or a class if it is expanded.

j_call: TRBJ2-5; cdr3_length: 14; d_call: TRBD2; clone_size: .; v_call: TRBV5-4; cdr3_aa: CASSSPGGVETQYF; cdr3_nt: TGTGCCAGCAGCTCCCCGGGAGGGGTGGAGACCCAGTACTTC
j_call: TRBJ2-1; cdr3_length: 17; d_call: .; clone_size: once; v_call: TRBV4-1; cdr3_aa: CASSQVLGPASYNEQFF; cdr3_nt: TGCGCCAGCAGCCAAGTTCTGGGGCCAGCTTCCTACAATGAGCAGTTCTTC
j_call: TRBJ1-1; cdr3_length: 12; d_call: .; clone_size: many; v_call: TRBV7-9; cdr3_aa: CASSLIDFEAFF; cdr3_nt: TGTGCCAGCAGCTTAATAGATTTTGAAGCTTTCTTT
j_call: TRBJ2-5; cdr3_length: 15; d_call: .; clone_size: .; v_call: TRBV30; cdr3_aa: CAWSGPGGFTGTQYF; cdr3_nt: TGTGCCTGGAGTGGCCCTGGTGGTTTCACAGGGACCCAGTACTTC
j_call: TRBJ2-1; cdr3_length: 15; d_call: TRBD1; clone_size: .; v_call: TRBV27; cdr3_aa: CASSLQGQGNNEQFF; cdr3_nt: TGTGCCAGCAGTTTACAGGGACAGGGAAACAATGAGCAGTTCTTC
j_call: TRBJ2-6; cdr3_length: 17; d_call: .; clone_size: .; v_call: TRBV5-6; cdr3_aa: CASSLPPGLSGANVLTF; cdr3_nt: TGTGCCAGCAGCTTGCCTCCAGGACTCTCTGGGGCCAACGTCCTGACTTTC
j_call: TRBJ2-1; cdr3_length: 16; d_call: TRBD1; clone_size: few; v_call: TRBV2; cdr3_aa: CASTRTGTGRDNEQFF; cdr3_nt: TGTGCCAGCACACGAACCGGGACAGGGAGAGACAATGAGCAGTTCTTC
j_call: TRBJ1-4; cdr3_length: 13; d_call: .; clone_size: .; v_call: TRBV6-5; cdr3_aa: CASSSGSGEKLFF; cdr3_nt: TGTGCCAGCTCATCGGGGTCGGGCGAAAAACTGTTTTTT
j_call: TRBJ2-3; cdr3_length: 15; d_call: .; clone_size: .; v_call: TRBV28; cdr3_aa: CASSSAERTTDTQYF; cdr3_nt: TGTGCCAGCAGTTCCGCGGAAAGAACCACAGATACGCAGTATTTT
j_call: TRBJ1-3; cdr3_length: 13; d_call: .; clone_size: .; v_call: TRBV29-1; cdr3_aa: CSVDEGVGNTIYF; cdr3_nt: TGCAGCGTTGACGAGGGGGTGGGAAACACCATATATTTT
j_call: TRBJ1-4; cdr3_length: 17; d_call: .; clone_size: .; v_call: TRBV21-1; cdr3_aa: CASSRGTSPSTNEKLFF; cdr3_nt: TGTGCCAGCAGCAGGGGGACAAGTCCTTCAACTAATGAAAAACTGTTTTTT
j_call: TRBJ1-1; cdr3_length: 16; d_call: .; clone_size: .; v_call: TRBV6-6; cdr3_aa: CASSYGIGRLPMEAFF; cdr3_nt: TGTGCCAGCAGTTACGGTATAGGTCGACTCCCAATGGAAGCTTTCTTT
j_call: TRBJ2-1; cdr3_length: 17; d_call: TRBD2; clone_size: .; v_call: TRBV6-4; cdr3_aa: CASSAAAGGLLGNEQFF; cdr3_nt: TGTGCCAGCAGTGCTGCAGCGGGAGGGCTCCTTGGGAATGAGCAGTTCTTC
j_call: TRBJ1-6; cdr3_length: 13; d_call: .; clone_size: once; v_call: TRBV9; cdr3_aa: CASSGQAGSPLHF; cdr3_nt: TGTGCCAGCAGCGGACAGGCCGGATCACCCCTCCACTTT
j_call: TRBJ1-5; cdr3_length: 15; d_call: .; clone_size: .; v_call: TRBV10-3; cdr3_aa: CAISDSGGSNQPQHF; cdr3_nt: TGTGCCATCAGTGACTCGGGGGGTAGCAATCAGCCCCAGCATTTT
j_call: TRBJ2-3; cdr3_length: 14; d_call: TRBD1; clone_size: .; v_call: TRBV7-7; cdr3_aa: CASSLGQLTDTQYF; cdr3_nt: TGTGCCAGCAGCTTGGGACAGTTAACAGATACGCAGTATTTT
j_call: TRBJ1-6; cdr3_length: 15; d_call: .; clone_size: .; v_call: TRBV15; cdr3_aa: CATSRERLSNSPLHF; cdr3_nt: TGTGCCACCAGCAGAGAACGGTTGTCGAATTCACCCCTCCACTTT
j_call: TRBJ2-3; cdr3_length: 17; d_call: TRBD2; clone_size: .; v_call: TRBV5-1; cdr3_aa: CASSPHRGGGTTDTQYF; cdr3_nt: TGCGCCAGCAGCCCCCATCGCGGGGGGGGGACGACAGATACGCAGTATTTT
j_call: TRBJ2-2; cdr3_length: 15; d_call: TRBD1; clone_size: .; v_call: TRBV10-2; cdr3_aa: CASSNYRGHSGELFF; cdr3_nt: TGCGCCAGCAGTAACTACAGGGGGCATAGCGGGGAGCTGTTTTTT
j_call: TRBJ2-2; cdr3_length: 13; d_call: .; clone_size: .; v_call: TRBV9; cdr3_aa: CASSVGSAGELFF; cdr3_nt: TGTGCCAGCAGCGTCGGGTCGGCCGGGGAGCTGTTTTTT
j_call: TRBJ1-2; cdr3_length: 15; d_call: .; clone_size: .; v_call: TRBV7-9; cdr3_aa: CASSLSTASNYGYTF; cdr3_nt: TGTGCCAGCAGCTTAAGCACAGCCTCTAACTATGGCTACACCTTC
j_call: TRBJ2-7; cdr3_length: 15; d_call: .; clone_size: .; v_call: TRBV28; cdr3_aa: CASRMTRSRGYEQYF; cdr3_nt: TGTGCCAGCAGGATGACACGATCGAGAGGGTACGAGCAGTACTTC
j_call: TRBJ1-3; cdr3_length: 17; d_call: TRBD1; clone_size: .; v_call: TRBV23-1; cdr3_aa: CASSHSYRGVSGNTIYF; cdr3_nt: TGCGCCAGCAGTCACTCTTACAGGGGCGTCTCTGGAAACACCATATATTTT
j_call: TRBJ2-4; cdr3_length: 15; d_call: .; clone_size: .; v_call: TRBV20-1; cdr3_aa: CSASFRGAAKNIQYF; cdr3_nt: TGCAGTGCTAGTTTTCGGGGGGCTGCCAAAAACATTCAGTACTTC
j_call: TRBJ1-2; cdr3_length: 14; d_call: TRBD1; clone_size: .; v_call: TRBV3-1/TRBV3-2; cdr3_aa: CASSRQGENYGYTF; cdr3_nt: TGTGCCAGCAGCCGACAGGGAGAAAACTATGGCTACACCTTC
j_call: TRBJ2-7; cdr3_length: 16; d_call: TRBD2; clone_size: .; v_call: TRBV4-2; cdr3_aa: CASSQDRLAGSYEQYF; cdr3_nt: TGTGCCAGCAGCCAAGACCGGTTAGCGGGTTCCTACGAGCAGTACTTC
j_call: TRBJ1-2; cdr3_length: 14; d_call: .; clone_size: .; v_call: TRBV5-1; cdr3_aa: CASSLHDNFDGYTF; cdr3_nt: TGCGCCAGCAGCTTGCACGACAATTTTGATGGCTACACCTTC
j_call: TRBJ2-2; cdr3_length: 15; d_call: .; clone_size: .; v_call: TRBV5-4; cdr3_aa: CASSLTALGTGELFF; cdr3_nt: TGTGCCAGCAGCCTGACAGCGTTGGGGACCGGGGAGCTGTTTTTT
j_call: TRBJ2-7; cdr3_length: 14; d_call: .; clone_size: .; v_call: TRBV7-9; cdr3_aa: CASSLPSGTYEQYF; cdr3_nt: TGTGCCAGCAGCTTACCCTCGGGAACCTACGAGCAGTACTTC
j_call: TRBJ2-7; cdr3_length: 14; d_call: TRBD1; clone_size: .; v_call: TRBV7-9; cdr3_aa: CASRQRQGNYEQYF; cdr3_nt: TGTGCCAGCAGGCAACGACAGGGGAACTACGAGCAGTACTTC
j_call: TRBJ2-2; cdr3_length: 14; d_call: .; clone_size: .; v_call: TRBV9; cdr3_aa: CASSVSANTGELFF; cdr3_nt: TGTGCCAGCAGCGTCAGTGCGAACACCGGGGAGCTGTTTTTT
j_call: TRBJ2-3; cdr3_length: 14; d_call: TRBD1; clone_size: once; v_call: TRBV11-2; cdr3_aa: CASSGTGRADTQYF; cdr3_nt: TGTGCCAGCAGCGGGACAGGGAGAGCAGATACGCAGTATTTT
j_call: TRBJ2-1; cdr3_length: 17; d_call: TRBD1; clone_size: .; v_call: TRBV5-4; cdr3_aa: CASSRDRGTGSYNEQFF; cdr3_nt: TGTGCCAGCAGCCGGGACAGGGGAACGGGCTCCTACAATGAGCAGTTCTTC
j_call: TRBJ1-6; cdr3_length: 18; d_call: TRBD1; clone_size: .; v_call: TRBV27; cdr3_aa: CASSFQKRGTGHNSPLHF; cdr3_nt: TGTGCCAGCAGTTTCCAAAAACGCGGGACAGGTCATAATTCACCCCTCCACTTT
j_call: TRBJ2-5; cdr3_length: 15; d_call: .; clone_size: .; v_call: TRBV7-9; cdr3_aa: CASSGRVGLQETQYF; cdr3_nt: TGTGCCAGCAGCGGCAGGGTTGGTCTGCAGGAGACCCAGTACTTC
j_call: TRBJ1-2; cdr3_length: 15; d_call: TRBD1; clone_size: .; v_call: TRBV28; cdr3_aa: CASSFPPGQGYGYTF; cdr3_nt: TGTGCCAGCAGTTTCCCTCCGGGACAGGGCTATGGCTACACCTTC
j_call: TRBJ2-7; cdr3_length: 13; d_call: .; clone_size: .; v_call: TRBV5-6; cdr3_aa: CASTPQGRGEQYF; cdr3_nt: TGTGCCAGCACGCCACAGGGCCGAGGCGAGCAGTACTTC
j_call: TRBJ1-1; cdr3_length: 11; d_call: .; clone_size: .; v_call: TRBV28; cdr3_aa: CASSRVSEAFF; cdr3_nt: TGTGCCAGCAGTCGGGTGTCTGAAGCTTTCTTT
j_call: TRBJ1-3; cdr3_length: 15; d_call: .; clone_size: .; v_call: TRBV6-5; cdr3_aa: CASSYRQAFGNTIYF; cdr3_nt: TGTGCCAGCAGTTACAGACAGGCCTTCGGAAACACCATATATTTT
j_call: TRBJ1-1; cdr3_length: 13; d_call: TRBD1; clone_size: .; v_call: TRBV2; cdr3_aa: CATSGGGNTEAFF; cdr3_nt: TGTGCCACCTCAGGGGGCGGTAACACTGAAGCTTTCTTT
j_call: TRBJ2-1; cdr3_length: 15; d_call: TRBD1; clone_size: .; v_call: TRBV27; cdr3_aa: CASSSGQGARHEQFF; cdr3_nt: TGTGCCAGCAGTTCCGGACAGGGGGCGAGGCATGAGCAGTTCTTC
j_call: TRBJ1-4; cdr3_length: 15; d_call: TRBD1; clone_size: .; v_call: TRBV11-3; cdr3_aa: CASRGTRGQGEKLFF; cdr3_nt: TGTGCCAGCAGGGGGACGCGGGGACAGGGAGAAAAACTGTTTTTT
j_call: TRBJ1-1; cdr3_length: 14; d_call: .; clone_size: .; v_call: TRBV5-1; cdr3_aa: CASRPRRDGTEAFF; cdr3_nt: TGCGCCAGCAGACCCAGGAGGGACGGCACTGAAGCTTTCTTT
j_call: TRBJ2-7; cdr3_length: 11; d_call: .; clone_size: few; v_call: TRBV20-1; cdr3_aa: CSARVRGEQYF; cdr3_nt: TGCAGTGCTAGAGTTCGGGGGGAGCAGTACTTC
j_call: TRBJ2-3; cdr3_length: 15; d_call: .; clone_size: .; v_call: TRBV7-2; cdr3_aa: CASSLGQGRTDTQYF; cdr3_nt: TGTGCCAGCAGCTTAGGCCAGGGCCGGACAGATACGCAGTATTTT
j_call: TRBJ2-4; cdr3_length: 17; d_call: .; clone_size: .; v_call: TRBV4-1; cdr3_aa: CASSQLNLGTIGSIQYF; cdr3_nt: TGCGCCAGCAGCCAGCTAAATCTCGGGACAATAGGGTCCATTCAGTACTTC
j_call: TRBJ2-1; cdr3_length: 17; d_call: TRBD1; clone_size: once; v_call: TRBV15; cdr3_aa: CATSRDYWTGDYNEQFF; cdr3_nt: TGTGCCACCAGCAGAGATTATTGGACAGGAGACTATAATGAGCAGTTCTTC
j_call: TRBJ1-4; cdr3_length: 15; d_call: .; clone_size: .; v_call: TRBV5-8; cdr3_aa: CASSPRGQGREKLFF; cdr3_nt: TGTGCCAGCAGCCCCAGGGGCCAGGGAAGAGAAAAACTGTTTTTT
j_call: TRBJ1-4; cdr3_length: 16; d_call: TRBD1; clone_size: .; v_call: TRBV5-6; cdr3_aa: CASSATGVYGDEKLFF; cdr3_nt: TGTGCCAGCAGCGCAACAGGGGTATATGGTGATGAAAAACTGTTTTTT
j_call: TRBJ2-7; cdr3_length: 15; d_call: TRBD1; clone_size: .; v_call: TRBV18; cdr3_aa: CASSPLTGVSYEQYF; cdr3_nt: TGTGCCAGCTCACCCCTGACAGGGGTATCCTACGAGCAGTACTTC
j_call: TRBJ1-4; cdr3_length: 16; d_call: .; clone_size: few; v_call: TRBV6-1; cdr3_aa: CASSDHLGDGNEKLFF; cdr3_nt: TGTGCCAGCAGTGACCACCTAGGAGACGGAAATGAAAAACTGTTTTTT
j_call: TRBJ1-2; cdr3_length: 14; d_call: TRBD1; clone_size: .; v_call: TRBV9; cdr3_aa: CASSSQGAGSGYTF; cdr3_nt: TGTGCCAGCAGCTCCCAGGGGGCCGGCTCTGGCTACACCTTC
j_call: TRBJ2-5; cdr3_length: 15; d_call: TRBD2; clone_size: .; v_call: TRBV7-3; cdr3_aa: CASSLDGLAVQTQYF; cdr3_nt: TGTGCCAGCAGCTTAGACGGACTAGCGGTGCAGACCCAGTACTTC
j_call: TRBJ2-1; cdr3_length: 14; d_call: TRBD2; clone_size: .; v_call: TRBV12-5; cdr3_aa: CASGKREGRGEQFF; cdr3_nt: TGTGCTAGTGGCAAGCGGGAGGGCCGTGGTGAGCAGTTCTTC